These 27 T cell receptor beta chains share one sample of origin, sequenced in a study of T cells in localized non-small cell lung cancer. The method was immunoSEQ multiplex PCR; TCRdb's version includes in-frame clones alone and lacks a portion of them. The sample has under 70,000 clones; 70% to 90% are singletons. This specimen consisted of peripheral blood, obtained before any cancer treatment. The receptor source for this set is a woman aged 40-69 years with stage I lung adenocarcinoma.

This sequence joins TRBV15 and TRBJ2-7; D uncertain. This CDR3 has 13 residues. Looked up from germline, CDR1 is LNHNV and CDR2 is YYDKDF (reference sequence). Between the trimmed V and J ends, which lost 0 bases and 6 bases, there was a span of 9 bases. The CDR3 nucleotides are TGTGCCACCAGCAGAGATCCGAGAACCGAGCAGTACTTC. Residues: CATSRDPRTEQYF. The full variable domain, with the rest looked up from reference TRBV15 and TRBJ2-7, is DAMVIQNPRYQVTQFGKPVTLSCSQTLNHNVMYWYQQKSSQAPKLLFHYYDKDFNNEADTPDNFQSRRPNTSFCFLDIRSPGLGDTAMYLCATSRDPRTEQYFGPGTRLTVT.

V usage is TRBV7-6 and J usage is TRBJ1-1; D not resolved. Trimming cost V 1 base and J 1 base, with 10 bases left between them. This CDR3 has 15 residues. CDR1 and CDR2 (germline): SGHVS, FNYEAQ. The CDR3 nucleotides read TGTGCCAGCAGCTTAGAGATCGAGAGGAACACTGAAGCTTTCTTT. Its translation is CASSLEIERNTEAFF.

This chain links TRBV28 with TRBJ2-7; TRBD2 agrees at 10 bases. The germline V gene has CDR1 MDHEN and CDR2 SYDVKM. CDR3 length: 15 residues. Losses at the gene ends were 5 bases for V and 0 bases for J; bases not matched to a gene: 4. The CDR3 here is CASSPGTSDSYEQYF. CDR3 coding DNA: TGTGCCAGCAGTCCCGGGACTAGCGACTCCTACGAGCAGTACTTC.

CDR3 nucleotide sequence: TGTGCCAGCAGTTCTCTAGTGTCAGATACGCAGTATTTT. It is translated as CASSSLVSDTQYF. The chain uses TRBV27 and TRBJ2-3; no clear D gene. This CDR3 has 13 residues. The V end was cut by 4 bases, the J end by 4 bases, with 9 bases between. The germline V gene has CDR1 MNHEY and CDR2 SMNVEV (reference sequence).

The genes are TRBV7-9 and TRBJ2-3; the match to TRBD1 covers 9 bases. V was clipped by 1 base and J by 4 bases; unmatched bases: 0. The CDR3 spans 14 residues. The germline gives CDR1 SEHNR, CDR2 FQNEAQ (reference sequence). This CDR3 is CASSLGQGADTQYF. CDR3 in DNA: TGTGCCAGCAGCTTAGGACAGGGGGCAGATACGCAGTATTTT.

This clone was counted a single time. V is TRBV4-1 and J is TRBJ2-7, with D possibly TRBD1 on 6 matching bases. The CDR3 covers 15 residues. The V and J ends lost 0 bases and 3 bases respectively, with 12 bases between them. CDR1 MGHRA and CDR2 YSYEKL come from the germline V gene. The CDR3 region has the DNA TGCGCCAGCAGCCAAGACCAGGGGTCCTACTACGAGCAGTACTTC. Its protein is CASSQDQGSYYEQYF.

This clone was seen only once. In DNA, the CDR3 is TGTGCCAGCAGCTTAGAGACAGGGGGCGTCGCCGGGGAGCTGTTTTTT. This translates into CASSLETGGVAGELFF. The chain recombines TRBV7-2 with TRBJ2-2; 10 bases are shared with TRBD1. The CDR3 has 16 residues. Germline CDR1 is SGHTA and CDR2 is FQGNSA. Trimming at V came to 1 base and at J to 6 bases, leaving 5 bases not matched to a gene.

V is TRBV5-5 and J is TRBJ1-2, with 9 bases identical to TRBD1. Germline V gene lookup returns CDR1 SGHKS and CDR2 YYEKEE (reference sequence). CDR3 length: 15 residues. Losses at the gene ends were 0 bases for V and 6 bases for J; bases not matched to a gene: 6. The CDR3 coding sequence is TGTGCCAGCAGCTTGGAACAGGGGGCTCGGAATGGCTACACCTTC. This sequence encodes CASSLEQGARNGYTF.

The chain recombines TRBV7-9 with TRBJ2-2; 11 nucleotides align to TRBD2. This CDR3 is 16 amino acids long. Trimming removed 5 bases from V and 1 base from J; junction bases left unmatched: 3. CDR1 is SEHNR, CDR2 FQNEAQ, per germline (reference sequence). The CDR3 spells CASSLGLAGNTGELFF. Written as DNA, the CDR3 is TGTGCCAGCAGCCTTGGACTAGCGGGGAACACCGGGGAGCTGTTTTTT.

For the CDR3, the DNA is TGTGCCAGCAGGGGCAGGCCCCCGAACACCGGGGAGCTGTTTTTT. This encodes CASRGRPPNTGELFF. V usage is TRBV6-5 and J usage is TRBJ2-2; D ambiguous. CDR3 size: 15 residues. The germline V and J ends were trimmed by 6 bases and 0 bases, with 11 bases remaining between them. The V gene's germline CDR1 is MNHEY and CDR2 SVGAGI.

The chain couples TRBV10-3 to TRBJ2-7; possibly TRBD2 for D (7 bases). V was clipped by 8 bases and J by 0 bases, with 20 bases between them. The CDR3 runs 16 residues. The germline gives CDR1 ENHRY, CDR2 SYGVKD. CDR3 sequence: CAIGFRGADSSYEQYF. Written as DNA, the CDR3 is TGTGCCATCGGTTTTCGGGGGGCTGACAGCTCCTACGAGCAGTACTTC.

V gene TRBV19 combines with J gene TRBJ2-1, with 7 bases lining up with TRBD1. The length of the CDR3 is 14 residues. Germline V gene lookup returns CDR1 LNHDA and CDR2 SQIVND (reference sequence). J lost 7 bases, V lost 5 bases, and 8 bases had no gene match. CDR3 amino acids: CASSPRARGNEQFF. The CDR3 nucleotides are TGTGCCAGTAGTCCAAGAGCCAGGGGGAATGAGCAGTTCTTC.

This chain connects TRBV10-3 to TRBJ2-1; D is ambiguous. V lost 0 bases, J lost 6 bases, and 3 bases lay in between. The CDR3 extends over 12 amino acids. Germline CDR1 reads ENHRY; CDR2 reads SYGVKD. CDR3: CAISESVNEQFF. CDR3 bases: TGTGCCATCAGTGAGTCGGTCAATGAGCAGTTCTTC.

The gene calls are TRBV19 and TRBJ1-2, with D maybe TRBD1 (6 bases). The CDR3 extends over 14 amino acids. Trimming removed 7 bases at V and 4 bases at J, with 16 bases between. The germline CDR1 and CDR2 sequences are LNHDA and SQIVND (reference sequence). CDR3 sequence (DNA): TGTGCCAGTACTCAAAGGGGGGTAGGCTATGGCTACACCTTC. This encodes CASTQRGVGYGYTF.

V gene TRBV15 combines with J gene TRBJ2-7; 7 nucleotides align to TRBD1. The germline V gene encodes CDR1 LNHNV and CDR2 YYDKDF (reference sequence). The CDR3 sequence is 16 residues long. Losses at the gene ends were 1 base for V and 3 bases for J; bases not matched to a gene: 9. CDR3 sequence reads: CATSRGGTAALYEQYF. CDR3 sequence (DNA): TGTGCCACCAGCAGAGGGGGGACAGCAGCCCTCTACGAGCAGTACTTC.

This chain's CDR3 is CASSPVPGQGPFNYGYTF. The CDR3 DNA is TGTGCCAGCAGCCCCGTCCCGGGACAGGGGCCCTTTAACTATGGCTACACCTTC. V is TRBV9 and J is TRBJ1-2; 10 bases align to TRBD1. The germline V gene has CDR1 SGDLS and CDR2 YYNGEE. The CDR3 sequence is 18 residues long. V was clipped by 4 bases and J by 1 base; unmatched bases: 13.

The chain is built from TRBV10-3 and TRBJ1-6, with D hard to call. Germline V gene sequence: CDR1 ENHRY, CDR2 SYGVKD. V shed 0 bases and J shed 6 bases, with 6 bases lying between them. The length of the CDR3 is 14 residues. The CDR3 reads CAISESGSNSPLHF. The CDR3 nucleotides read TGTGCCATCAGTGAGTCAGGGTCTAATTCACCCCTCCACTTT.

The rearrangement uses TRBV7-2 and TRBJ1-1; 8 nucleotides match TRBD1. Per the germline V gene, CDR1 is SGHTA and CDR2 is FQGNSA. The CDR3 runs to 13 residues. V shed 6 bases, J shed 2 bases, and the junction held 2 bases outside the gene matches. CDR3 bases: TGTGCCAGCAGTCAGGGGGCCAACACTGAAGCTTTCTTT. It is translated as CASSQGANTEAFF.

The V and J genes are TRBV4-3 and TRBJ2-1, with D tentatively TRBD1 (5 bases). CDR3 size: 14 residues. Germline V CDR1 and CDR2: LGHNA, YSLEER. V lost 0 bases and J 10 bases, leaving 13 bases between the germline ends. This CDR3 is CASSQDAGSREQFF. The CDR3, as DNA: TGCGCCAGCAGCCAAGATGCAGGGTCGAGGGAGCAGTTCTTC.

The chain combines TRBV14 with TRBJ1-2; D remains ambiguous. Germline V gene lookup returns CDR1 SGHDN and CDR2 FVKESK. Trimming shortened V by 1 base and J by 7 bases, and 10 bases separated the two germline ends. The length of the CDR3 is 13 residues. CDR3 in amino acids: CASSQVPLTGYTF. In nucleotides, the CDR3 is TGTGCCAGCAGCCAAGTTCCCTTGACTGGCTACACCTTC.

This clone was picked up a small number of times. The rearrangement joins TRBV30 to TRBJ2-7; possibly TRBD2 for D (5 bases). With 2 bases removed from V and 1 base from J, the gap between germline ends came to 6 bases. The CDR3 has 12 residues. Germline CDR1 reads GTSNPN; CDR2 reads SVGIG (reference sequence). CDR3 nucleotides: TGTGCCTGGAGTCCGGGATCCTACGAGCAGTACTTC. Translated, it gives CAWSPGSYEQYF. The full variable domain, rest sourced from reference TRBV30 and TRBJ2-7, is SQTIHQWPATLVQPVGSPLSLECTVEGTSNPNLYWYRQAAGRGLQLLFYSVGIGQISSEVPQNLSASRPQDRQFILSSKKLLLSDSGFYLCAWSPGSYEQYFGPGTRLTVT.

This rearrangement joins TRBV19 to TRBJ2-1; weak D call: TRBD1 (6 bases). The CDR3 has 16 residues. The V end was cut by 5 bases, the J end by 6 bases, with 20 bases between. Germline CDR1 reads LNHDA; CDR2 reads SQIVND (reference sequence). The chain's CDR3 is CASSRRTDPLINEQFF. CDR3 sequence (DNA): TGTGCCAGTAGTCGGCGGACAGACCCCCTAATCAATGAGCAGTTCTTC.

The chain combines TRBV13 with TRBJ2-1, with D perhaps TRBD1 (5 bases). The germline V gene has CDR1 PRHDT and CDR2 FYEKMQ (reference sequence). There are 15 residues in the CDR3. Trimming stripped 1 base from V and 2 bases from J, with 9 bases between. The CDR3 coding sequence is TGTGCCAGCAGCTTAGTAGGGGTGCCCTACAATGAGCAGTTCTTC. It encodes CASSLVGVPYNEQFF.

The chain uses TRBV5-1 and TRBJ2-5; D might be TRBD2 (6 bases). Trimming pared 4 bases from V and 0 bases from J, leaving 10 bases between. In germline, CDR1 is SGHRS, CDR2 YFSETQ. The CDR3 has 14 residues. The CDR3 sequence is CASSPGTHQETQYF. The DNA of the CDR3 is TGCGCCAGCAGCCCGGGGACTCACCAAGAGACCCAGTACTTC.

For the CDR3, the DNA is TGTGCCTCCGGGGGGACTAGCGGGGCCCTAGGGGAGACCCAGTACTTC. Its translation is CASGGTSGALGETQYF. The genes are TRBV25-1 and TRBJ2-5; 13 bases match TRBD2. This CDR3 is 16 amino acids long. The germline CDR1 and CDR2 sequences are MGHDK and SYGVNS. V dropped 11 bases and J dropped 5; count of bases not matched to a gene: 14.

J is TRBJ2-1 and V is TRBV7-8, with a weak D call TRBD1 (5 bases). The length of the CDR3 is 13 residues. CDR1 and CDR2 from the germline V gene are SGHVS and FQNEAQ. V was clipped by 8 bases and J by 6 bases, with 14 bases between them. This chain's CDR3 is CASRQGWGNEQFF. CDR3 coding DNA: TGTGCCAGCCGGCAGGGTTGGGGCAATGAGCAGTTCTTC.

The chain carries TRBV19 and TRBJ2-5; TRBD1 agrees at 9 bases. The V gene end was trimmed by 3 bases and the J gene end by 5 bases; junction bases not matched to a gene: 4. Germline V gene lookup returns CDR1 LNHDA and CDR2 SQIVND (reference sequence). The CDR3 has 14 residues. In DNA form, the CDR3 reads TGTGCCAGTAGTATTGGACAGGGGAGGGAGACCCAGTACTTC. This translates into CASSIGQGRETQYF. Full variable domain (missing parts from reference TRBV19 and TRBJ2-5): DGGITQSPKYLFRKEGQNVTLSCEQNLNHDAMYWYRQDPGQGLRLIYYSQIVNDFQKGDIAEGYSVSREKKESFPLTVTSAQKNPTAFYLCASSIGQGRETQYFGPGTRLLVL.